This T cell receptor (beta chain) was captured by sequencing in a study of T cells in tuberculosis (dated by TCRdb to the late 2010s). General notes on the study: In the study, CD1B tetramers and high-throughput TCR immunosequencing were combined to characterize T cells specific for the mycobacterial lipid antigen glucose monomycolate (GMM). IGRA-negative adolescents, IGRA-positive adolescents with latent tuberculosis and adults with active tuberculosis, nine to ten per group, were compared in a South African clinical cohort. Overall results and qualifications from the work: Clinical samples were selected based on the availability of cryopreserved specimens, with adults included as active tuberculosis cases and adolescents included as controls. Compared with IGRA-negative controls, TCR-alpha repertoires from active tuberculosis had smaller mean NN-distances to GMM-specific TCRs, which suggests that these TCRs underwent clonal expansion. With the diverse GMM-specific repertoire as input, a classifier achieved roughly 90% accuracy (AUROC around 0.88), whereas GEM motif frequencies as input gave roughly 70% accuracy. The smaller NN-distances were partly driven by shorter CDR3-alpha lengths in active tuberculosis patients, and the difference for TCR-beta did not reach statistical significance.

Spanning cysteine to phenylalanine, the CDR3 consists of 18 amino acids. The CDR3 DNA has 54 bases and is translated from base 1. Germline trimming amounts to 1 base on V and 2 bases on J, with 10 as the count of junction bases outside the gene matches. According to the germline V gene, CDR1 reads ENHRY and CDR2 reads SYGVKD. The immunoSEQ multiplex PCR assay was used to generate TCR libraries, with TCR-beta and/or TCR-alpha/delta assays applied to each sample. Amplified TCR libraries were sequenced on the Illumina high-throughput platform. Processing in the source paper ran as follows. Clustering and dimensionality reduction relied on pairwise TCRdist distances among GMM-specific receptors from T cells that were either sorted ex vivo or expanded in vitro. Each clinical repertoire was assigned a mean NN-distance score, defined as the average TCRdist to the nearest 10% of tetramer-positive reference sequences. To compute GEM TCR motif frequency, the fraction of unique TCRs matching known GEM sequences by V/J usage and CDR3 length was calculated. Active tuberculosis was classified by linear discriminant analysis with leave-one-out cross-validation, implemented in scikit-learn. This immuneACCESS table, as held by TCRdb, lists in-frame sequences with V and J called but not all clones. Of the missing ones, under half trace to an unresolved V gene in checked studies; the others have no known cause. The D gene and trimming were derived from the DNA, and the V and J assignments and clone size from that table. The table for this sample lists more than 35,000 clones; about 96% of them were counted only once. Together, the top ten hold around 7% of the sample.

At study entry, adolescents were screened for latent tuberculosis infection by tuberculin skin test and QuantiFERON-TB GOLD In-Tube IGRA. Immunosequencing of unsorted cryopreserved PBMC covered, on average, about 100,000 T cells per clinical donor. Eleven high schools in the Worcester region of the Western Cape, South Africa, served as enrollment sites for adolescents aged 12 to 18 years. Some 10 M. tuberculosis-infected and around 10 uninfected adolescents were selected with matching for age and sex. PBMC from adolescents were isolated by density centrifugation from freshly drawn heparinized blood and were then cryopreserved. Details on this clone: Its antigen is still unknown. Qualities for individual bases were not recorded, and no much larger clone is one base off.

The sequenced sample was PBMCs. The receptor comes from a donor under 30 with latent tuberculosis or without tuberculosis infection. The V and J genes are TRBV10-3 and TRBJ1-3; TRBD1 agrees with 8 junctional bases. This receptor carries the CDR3 CAISEFPSGGLAGNTIYF. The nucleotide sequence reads TGTGCCATCAGTGAGTTCCCCTCAGGGGGCTTGGCTGGAAACACCATATATTTT.